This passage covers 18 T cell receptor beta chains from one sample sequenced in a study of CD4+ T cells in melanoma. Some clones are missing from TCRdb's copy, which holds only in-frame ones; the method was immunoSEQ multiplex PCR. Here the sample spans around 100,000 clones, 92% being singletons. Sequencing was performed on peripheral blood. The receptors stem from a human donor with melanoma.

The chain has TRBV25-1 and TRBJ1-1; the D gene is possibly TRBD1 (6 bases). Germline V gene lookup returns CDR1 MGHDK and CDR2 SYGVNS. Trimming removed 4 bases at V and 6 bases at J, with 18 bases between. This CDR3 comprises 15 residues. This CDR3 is CASSVIAGAYPEAFF. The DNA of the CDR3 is TGTGCCAGCAGTGTGATCGCAGGGGCCTACCCTGAAGCTTTCTTT.

Written as DNA, the CDR3 is TGTGCCAGCAGCACCGGGGACAGACCATTTTACGAGCAGTACTTC. As protein: CASSTGDRPFYEQYF. The rearrangement uses TRBV7-8 and TRBJ2-7; 7 bases align to TRBD1. This CDR3 contains 15 residues. Per germline, CDR1 SGHVS and CDR2 FQNEAQ. J lost 4 bases, V lost 5 bases, and 11 bases had no gene match.

The CDR3, as DNA: TGTGCCAGCAGCTCCGCGCAGGGGTGGGTAGGTGGCTACACCTTC. Amino acid sequence: CASSSAQGWVGGYTF. This chain uses TRBV7-9 with TRBJ1-2; perhaps TRBD1 as D (6 bases). V lost 4 bases, J lost 7 bases, and 19 bases lay in between. This CDR3 contains 15 residues. The germline V gene encodes CDR1 SEHNR and CDR2 FQNEAQ (reference sequence).

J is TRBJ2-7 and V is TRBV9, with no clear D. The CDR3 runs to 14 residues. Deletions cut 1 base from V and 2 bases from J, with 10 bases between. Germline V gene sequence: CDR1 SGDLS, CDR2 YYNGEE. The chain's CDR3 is CASSVSASPYEQYF. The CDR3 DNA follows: TGTGCCAGCAGCGTATCTGCATCCCCCTACGAGCAGTACTTC.

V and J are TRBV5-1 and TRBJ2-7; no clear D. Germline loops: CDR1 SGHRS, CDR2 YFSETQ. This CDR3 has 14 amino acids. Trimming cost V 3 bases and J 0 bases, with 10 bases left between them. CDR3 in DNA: TGCGCCAGCAGCTGGGGTCAGCTCTCCTACGAGCAGTACTTC. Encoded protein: CASSWGQLSYEQYF.

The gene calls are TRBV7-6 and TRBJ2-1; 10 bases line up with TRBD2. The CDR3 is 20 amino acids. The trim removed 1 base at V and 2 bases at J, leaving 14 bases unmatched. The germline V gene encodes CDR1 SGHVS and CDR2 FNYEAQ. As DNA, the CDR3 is TGTGCCAGCAGCTTAGGGATCGGGGCTAGCGGGGGAGTAACCTACAATGAGCAGTTCTTC. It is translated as CASSLGIGASGGVTYNEQFF.

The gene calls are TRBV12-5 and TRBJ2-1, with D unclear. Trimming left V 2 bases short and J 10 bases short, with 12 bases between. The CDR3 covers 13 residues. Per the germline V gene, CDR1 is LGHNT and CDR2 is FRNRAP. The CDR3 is CASGLPGQGEQFF. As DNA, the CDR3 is TGTGCTAGTGGTTTGCCGGGCCAAGGAGAGCAGTTCTTC.

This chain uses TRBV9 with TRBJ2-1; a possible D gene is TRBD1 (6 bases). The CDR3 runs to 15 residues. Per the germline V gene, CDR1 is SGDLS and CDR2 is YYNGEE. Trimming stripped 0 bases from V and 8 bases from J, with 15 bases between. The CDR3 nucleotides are TGTGCCAGCAGCGTAGGGTCAGGGGCTGACTATGAGCAGTTCTTC. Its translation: CASSVGSGADYEQFF.

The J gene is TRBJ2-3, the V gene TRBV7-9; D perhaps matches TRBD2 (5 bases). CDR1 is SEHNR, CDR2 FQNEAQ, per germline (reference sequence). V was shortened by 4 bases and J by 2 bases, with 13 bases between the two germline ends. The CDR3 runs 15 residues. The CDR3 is CASSYPRGSTDTQYF. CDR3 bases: TGTGCCAGCAGCTACCCCCGGGGTTCCACAGATACGCAGTATTTT.

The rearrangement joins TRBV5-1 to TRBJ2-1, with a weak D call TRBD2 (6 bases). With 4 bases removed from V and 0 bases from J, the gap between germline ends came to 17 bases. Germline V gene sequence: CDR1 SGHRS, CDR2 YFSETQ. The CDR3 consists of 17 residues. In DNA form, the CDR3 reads TGCGCCAGCAGCCCTGGGACTCGATCTAGCTCCTACAATGAGCAGTTCTTC. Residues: CASSPGTRSSSYNEQFF.

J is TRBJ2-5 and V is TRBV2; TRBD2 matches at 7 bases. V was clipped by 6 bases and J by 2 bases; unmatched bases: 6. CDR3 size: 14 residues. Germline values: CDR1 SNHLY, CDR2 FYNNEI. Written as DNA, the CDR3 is TGTGCCAGCAGCAGTCGGACTAGTCAAGAGACCCAGTACTTC. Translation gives CASSSRTSQETQYF.

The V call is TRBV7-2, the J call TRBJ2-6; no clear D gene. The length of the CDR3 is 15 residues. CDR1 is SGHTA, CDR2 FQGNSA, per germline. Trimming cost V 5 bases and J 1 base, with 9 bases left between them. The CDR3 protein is CASSTQPSGANVLTF. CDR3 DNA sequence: TGTGCCAGCAGCACGCAACCGTCTGGGGCCAACGTCCTGACTTTC.

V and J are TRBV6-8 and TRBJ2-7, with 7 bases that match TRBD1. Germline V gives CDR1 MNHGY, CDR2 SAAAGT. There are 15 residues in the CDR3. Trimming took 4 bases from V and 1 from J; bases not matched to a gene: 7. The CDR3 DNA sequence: TGTGCCAGCAGTTTGAGGGGGCGAAGTTCCTACGAGCAGTACTTC. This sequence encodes CASSLRGRSSYEQYF.

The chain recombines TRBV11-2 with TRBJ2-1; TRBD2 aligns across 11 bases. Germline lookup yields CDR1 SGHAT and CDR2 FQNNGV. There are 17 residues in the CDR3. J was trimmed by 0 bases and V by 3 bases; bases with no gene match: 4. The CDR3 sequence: CASSLPLAGGSYNEQFF. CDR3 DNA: TGTGCCAGCAGCTTGCCTCTAGCGGGAGGCTCCTACAATGAGCAGTTCTTC.

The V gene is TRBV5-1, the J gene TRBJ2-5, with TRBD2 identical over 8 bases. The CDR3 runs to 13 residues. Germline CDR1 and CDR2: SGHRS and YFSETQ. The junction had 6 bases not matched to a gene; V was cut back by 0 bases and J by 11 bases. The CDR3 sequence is CASSLDTSGSQYF. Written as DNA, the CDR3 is TGCGCCAGCAGCTTGGATACTAGCGGTTCTCAGTACTTC.

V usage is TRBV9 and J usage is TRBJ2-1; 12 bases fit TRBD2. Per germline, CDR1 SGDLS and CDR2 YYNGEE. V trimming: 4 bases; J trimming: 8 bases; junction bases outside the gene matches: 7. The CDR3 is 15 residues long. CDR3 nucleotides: TGTGCCAGCAGCATGACTAGCGGGAGTATGTATGAGCAGTTCTTC. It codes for CASSMTSGSMYEQFF.

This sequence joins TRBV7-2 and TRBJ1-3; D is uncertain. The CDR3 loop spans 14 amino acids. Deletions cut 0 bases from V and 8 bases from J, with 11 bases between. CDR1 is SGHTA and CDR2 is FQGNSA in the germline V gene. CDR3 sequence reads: CASSLASGSDTIYF. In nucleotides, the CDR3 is TGTGCCAGCAGCTTAGCGTCCGGGAGCGACACCATATATTTT.

The CDR3 is CASSLARTGGAQTQYF. For the CDR3, the DNA is TGCGCCAGCAGCTTGGCCCGGACAGGGGGCGCCCAGACCCAGTACTTC. This chain uses TRBV5-1 with TRBJ2-5; the match to TRBD1 covers 11 bases. The V and J ends lost 0 bases and 6 bases, in that order; junction bases with no gene match: 7. The CDR3 covers 16 residues. From germline, CDR1 is SGHRS and CDR2 YFSETQ.